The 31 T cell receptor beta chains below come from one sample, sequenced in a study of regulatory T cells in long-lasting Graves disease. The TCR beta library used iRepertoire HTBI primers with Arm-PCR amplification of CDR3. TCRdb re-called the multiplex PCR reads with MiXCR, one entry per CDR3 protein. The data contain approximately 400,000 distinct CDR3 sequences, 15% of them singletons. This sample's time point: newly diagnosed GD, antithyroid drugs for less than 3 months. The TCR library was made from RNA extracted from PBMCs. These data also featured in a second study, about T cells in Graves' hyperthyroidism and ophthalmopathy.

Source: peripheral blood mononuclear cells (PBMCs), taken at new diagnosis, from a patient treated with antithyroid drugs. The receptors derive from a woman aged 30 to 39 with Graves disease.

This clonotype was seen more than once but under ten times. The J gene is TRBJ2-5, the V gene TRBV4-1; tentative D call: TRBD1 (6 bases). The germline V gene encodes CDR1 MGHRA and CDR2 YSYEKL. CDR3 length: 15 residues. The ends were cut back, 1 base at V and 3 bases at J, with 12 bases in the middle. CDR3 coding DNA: TGCGCCAGCAGCCAAGGTCGCTGGACAGAAGAGACCCAGTACTTC. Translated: CASSQGRWTEETQYF.

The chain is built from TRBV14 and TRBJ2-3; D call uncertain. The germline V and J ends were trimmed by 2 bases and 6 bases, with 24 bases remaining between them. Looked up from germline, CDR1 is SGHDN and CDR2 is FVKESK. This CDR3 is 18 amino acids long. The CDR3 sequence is CASSQRNVHWVLADTQYF. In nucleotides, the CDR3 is TGTGCCAGCAGCCAACGAAACGTACATTGGGTTCTGGCGGATACGCAGTATTTT.

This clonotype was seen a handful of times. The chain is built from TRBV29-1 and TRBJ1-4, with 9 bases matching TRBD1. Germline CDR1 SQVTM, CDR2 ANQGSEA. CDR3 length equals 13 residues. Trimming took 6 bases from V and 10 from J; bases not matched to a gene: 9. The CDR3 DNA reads TGCAGCGTCTCCGGGGGACAGGGAGGAAAACTGTTTTTT. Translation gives CSVSGGQGGKLFF.

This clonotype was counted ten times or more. In DNA form, the CDR3 reads TGTGCCAGCAGTGAGCGGGAGACGGAGACCCAGTACTTC. This gives the protein CASSERETETQYF. This chain uses TRBV6-1 with TRBJ2-5; TRBD2 matches at 7 bases. Losses at the gene ends were 3 bases for V and 5 bases for J; bases not matched to a gene: 3. Germline CDR1 reads MNHNS; CDR2 reads SASEGT. The CDR3 totals 13 residues.

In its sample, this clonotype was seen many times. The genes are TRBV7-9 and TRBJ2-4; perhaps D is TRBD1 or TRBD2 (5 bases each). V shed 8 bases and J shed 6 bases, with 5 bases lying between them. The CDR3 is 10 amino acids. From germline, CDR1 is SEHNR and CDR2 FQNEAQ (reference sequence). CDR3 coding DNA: TGTGCCAGCGGGACAAACATTCAGTACTTC. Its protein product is CASGTNIQYF.

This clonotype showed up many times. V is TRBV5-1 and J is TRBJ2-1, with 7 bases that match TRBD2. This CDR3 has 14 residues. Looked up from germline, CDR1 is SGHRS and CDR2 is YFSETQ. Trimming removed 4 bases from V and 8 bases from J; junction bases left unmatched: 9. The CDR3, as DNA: TGCGCCAGCAGCCAGGGACTACAAATCGATGAGCAGTTCTTC. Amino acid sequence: CASSQGLQIDEQFF.

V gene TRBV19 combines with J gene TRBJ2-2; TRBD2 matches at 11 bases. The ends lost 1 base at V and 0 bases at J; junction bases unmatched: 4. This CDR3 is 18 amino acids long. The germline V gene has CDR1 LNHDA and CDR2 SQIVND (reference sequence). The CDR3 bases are TGTGCCAGTAGTATAGGCTTAGCGGGAGGGACGAACACCGGGGAGCTGTTTTTT. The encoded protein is CASSIGLAGGTNTGELFF.

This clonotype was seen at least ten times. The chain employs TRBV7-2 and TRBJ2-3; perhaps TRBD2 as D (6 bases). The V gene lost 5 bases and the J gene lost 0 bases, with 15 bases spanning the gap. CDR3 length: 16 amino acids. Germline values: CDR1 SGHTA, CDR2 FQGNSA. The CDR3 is CASSHGSGVSTDTQYF. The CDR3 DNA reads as TGTGCCAGCAGCCACGGGTCGGGGGTGAGCACAGATACGCAGTATTTT.

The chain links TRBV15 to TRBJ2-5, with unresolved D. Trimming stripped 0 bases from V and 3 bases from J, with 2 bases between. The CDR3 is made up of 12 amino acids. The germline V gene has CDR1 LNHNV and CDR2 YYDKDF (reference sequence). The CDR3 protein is CATSREEETQYF. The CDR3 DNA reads TGTGCCACCAGCAGAGAGGAAGAGACCCAGTACTTC.

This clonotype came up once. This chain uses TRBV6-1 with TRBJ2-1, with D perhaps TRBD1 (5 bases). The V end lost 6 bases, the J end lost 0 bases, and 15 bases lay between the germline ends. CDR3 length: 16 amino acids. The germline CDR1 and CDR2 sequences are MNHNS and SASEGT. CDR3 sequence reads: CASSAKTESSYNEQFF. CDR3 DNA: TGTGCCAGCAGCGCAAAGACAGAGAGCTCCTACAATGAGCAGTTCTTC.

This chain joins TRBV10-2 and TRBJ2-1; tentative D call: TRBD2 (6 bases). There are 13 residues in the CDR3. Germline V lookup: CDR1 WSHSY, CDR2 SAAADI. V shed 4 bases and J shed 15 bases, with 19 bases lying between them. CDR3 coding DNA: TGCGCCAGCAGTGGCCGGGACTTCTCCCTAGGGTTCTTC. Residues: CASSGRDFSLGFF.

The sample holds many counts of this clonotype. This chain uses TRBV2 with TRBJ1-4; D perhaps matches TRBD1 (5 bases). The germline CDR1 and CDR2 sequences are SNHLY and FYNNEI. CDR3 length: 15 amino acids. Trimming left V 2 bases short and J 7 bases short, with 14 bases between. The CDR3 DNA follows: TGTGCCAGCAGTGAACACGGGGGTCCTGGTGAAAAACTGTTTTTT. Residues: CASSEHGGPGEKLFF.

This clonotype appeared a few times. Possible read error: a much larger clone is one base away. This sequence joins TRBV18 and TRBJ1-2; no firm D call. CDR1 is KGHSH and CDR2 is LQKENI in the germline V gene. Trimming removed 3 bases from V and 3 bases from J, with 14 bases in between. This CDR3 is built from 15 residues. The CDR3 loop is CASSPPNGIDYGYTF. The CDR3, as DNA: TGTGCCAGCTCACCCCCGAATGGGATTGACTATGGCTACACCTTC.

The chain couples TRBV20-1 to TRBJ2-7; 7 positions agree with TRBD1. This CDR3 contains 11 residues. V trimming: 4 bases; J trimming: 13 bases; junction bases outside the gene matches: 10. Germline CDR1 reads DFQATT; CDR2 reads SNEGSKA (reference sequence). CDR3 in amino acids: CSANRDRTSYF. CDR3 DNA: TGCAGTGCTAACCGGGACAGAACAAGCTACTTC.

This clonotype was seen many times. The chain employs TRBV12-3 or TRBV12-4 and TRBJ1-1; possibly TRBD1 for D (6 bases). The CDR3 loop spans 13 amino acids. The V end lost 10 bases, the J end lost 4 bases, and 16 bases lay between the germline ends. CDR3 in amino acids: CATTTGLGTEAFF. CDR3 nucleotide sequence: TGTGCCACTACGACAGGCTTGGGCACTGAAGCTTTCTTT.

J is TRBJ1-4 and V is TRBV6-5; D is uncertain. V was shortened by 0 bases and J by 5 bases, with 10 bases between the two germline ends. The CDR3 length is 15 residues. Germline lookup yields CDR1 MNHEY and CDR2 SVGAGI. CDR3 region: CASSYSATPNEKLFF. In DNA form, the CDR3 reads TGTGCCAGCAGTTACTCGGCGACACCAAATGAAAAACTGTTTTTT.

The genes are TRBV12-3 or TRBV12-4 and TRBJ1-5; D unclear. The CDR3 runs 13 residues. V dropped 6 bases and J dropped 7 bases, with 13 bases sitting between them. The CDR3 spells CASRAEVWQPQHF. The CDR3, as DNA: TGTGCCAGCAGAGCGGAGGTTTGGCAGCCCCAGCATTTT.

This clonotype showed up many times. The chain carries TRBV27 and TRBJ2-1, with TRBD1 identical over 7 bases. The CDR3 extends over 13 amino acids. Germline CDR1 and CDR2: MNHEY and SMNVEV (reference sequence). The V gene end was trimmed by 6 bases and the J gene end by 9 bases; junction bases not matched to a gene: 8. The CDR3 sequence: CASRARGQGEQFF. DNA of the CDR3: TGTGCCAGCAGGGCAAGGGGGCAGGGTGAGCAGTTCTTC.

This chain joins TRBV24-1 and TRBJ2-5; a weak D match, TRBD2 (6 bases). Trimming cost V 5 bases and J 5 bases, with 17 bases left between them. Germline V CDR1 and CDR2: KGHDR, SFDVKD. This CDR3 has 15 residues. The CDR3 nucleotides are TGTGCCACCAGTGCTGGGGACTTCCCCGGCGAGACCCAGTACTTC. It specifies CATSAGDFPGETQYF.

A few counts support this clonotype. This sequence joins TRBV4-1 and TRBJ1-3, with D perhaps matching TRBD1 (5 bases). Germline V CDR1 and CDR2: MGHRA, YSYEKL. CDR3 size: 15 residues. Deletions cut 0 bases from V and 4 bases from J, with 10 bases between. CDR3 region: CASSQEYRRGNTIYF. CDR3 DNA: TGCGCCAGCAGCCAAGAGTACAGGAGGGGAAACACCATATATTTT.

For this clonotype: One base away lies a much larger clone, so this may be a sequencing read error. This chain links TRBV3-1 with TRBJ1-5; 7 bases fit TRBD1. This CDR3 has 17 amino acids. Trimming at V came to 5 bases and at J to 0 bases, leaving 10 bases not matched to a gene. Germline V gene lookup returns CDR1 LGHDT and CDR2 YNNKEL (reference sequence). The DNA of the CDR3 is TGTGCCAGCAGCTCGGGACAGCGGACTTCTAGCAATCAGCCCCAGCATTTT. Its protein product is CASSSGQRTSSNQPQHF.

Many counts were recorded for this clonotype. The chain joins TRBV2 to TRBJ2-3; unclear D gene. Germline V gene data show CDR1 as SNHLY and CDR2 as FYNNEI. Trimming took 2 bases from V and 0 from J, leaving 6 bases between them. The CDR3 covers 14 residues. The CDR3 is CASSEMLSTDTQYF. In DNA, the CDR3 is TGTGCCAGCAGTGAAATGCTAAGCACAGATACGCAGTATTTT.

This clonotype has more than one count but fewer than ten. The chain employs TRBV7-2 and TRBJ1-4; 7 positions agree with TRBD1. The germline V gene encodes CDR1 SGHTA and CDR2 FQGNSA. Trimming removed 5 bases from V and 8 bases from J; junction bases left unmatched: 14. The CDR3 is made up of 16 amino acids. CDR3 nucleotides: TGTGCCAGCAGCGGATACGGCGGGGCAGGGGGAGAAAAACTGTTTTTT. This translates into CASSGYGGAGGEKLFF.

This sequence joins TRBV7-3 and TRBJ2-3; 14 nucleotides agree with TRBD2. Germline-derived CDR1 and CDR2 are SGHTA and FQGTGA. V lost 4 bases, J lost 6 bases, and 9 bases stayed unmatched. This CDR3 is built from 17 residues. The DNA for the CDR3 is TGTGCCAGCAGCTGGGGGACTAGCGGGAGTTTAATTGATACGCAGTATTTT. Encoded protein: CASSWGTSGSLIDTQYF. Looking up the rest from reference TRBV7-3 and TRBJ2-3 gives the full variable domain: GAGVSQTPSNKVTEKGKYVELRCDPISGHTALYWYRQSLGQGPEFLIYFQGTGAADDSGLPNDRFFAVRPEGSVSTLKIQRTERGDSAVYLCASSWGTSGSLIDTQYFGPGTRLTVL.

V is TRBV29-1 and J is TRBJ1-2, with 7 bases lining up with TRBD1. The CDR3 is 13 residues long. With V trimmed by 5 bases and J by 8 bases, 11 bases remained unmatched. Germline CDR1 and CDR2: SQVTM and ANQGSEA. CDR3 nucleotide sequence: TGCAGCGTTCCCTACCAGGGGGTACGCGGCTACACCTTC. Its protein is CSVPYQGVRGYTF.

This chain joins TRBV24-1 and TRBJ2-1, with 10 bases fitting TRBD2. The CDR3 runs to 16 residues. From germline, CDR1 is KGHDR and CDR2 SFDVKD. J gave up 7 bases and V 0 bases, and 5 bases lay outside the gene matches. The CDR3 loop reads CATSDLASGSQNEQFF. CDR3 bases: TGTGCCACCAGTGATTTGGCTAGCGGGAGTCAGAATGAGCAGTTCTTC.

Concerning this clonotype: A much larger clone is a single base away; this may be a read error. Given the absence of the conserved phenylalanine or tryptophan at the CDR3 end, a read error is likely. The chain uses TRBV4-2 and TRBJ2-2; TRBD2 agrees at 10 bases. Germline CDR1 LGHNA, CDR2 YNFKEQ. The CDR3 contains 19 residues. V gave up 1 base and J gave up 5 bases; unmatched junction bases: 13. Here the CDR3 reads CASSQAVAGGILGTGELFC. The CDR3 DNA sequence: TGTGCCAGCAGCCAAGCGGTAGCGGGAGGTATCTTGGGGACCGGGGAGCTGTTTTGT.

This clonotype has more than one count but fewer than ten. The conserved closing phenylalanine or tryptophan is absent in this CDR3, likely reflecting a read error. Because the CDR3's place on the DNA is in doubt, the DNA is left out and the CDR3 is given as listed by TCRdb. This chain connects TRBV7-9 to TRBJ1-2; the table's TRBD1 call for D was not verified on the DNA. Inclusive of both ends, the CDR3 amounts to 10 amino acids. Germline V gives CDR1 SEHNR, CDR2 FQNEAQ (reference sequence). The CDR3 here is CASSPYLGTD.

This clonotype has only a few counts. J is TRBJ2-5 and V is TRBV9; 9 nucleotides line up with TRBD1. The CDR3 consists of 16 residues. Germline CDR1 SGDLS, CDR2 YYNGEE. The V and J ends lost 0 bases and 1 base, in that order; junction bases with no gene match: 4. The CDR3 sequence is CASSVALTGGQETQYF. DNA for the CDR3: TGTGCCAGCAGCGTAGCCCTGACAGGGGGCCAAGAGACCCAGTACTTC.

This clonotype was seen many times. The CDR3 is CASSLNDVNAEAFF. In DNA form, the CDR3 reads TGTGCCAGCAGTTTAAATGACGTCAATGCTGAAGCTTTCTTT. V and J are TRBV27 and TRBJ1-1; D unresolved. CDR3 length: 14 amino acids. Trimming stripped 2 bases from V and 6 bases from J, with 13 bases between. Germline-derived CDR1 and CDR2 are MNHEY and SMNVEV (reference sequence).

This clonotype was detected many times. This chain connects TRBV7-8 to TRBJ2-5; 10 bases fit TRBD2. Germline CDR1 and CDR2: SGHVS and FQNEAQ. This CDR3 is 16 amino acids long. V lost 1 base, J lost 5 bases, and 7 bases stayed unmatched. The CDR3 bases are TGTGCCAGCAGCTTAGACTCTAGCGGGAGTTGGGAGACCCAGTACTTC. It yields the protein CASSLDSSGSWETQYF.